The entry below gives a single TCR beta chain sequence along with its context. Looked up from germline, CDR1 is ENHRY and CDR2 is SYGVKD. This CDR3 has 14 residues. Trimming cost V 9 bases and J 2 bases, with 17 bases left between them. A second PCR, run for about 7 to 11 cycles, used a sample-barcoded 5' primer plus a J-beta primer mix. MiXCR, run by TCRdb on the 5' RACE reads, gives a single entry per CDR3 protein. Among roughly 700,000 distinct CDR3 sequences listed, approximately 50% were seen once. The data stem from a study of blood T cells in healthy people across ages. Material: blood. This receptor was obtained from a woman aged 55-70 years in good health. The chain combines TRBV10-3 with TRBJ2-7; TRBD1 or TRBD2 may be the D gene (5 bases each). The CDR3, as DNA: TGTGCCATGAGGAGGACACCCTCGACCTACGAGCAGTACTTC. Its translation is CAMRRTPSTYEQYF.